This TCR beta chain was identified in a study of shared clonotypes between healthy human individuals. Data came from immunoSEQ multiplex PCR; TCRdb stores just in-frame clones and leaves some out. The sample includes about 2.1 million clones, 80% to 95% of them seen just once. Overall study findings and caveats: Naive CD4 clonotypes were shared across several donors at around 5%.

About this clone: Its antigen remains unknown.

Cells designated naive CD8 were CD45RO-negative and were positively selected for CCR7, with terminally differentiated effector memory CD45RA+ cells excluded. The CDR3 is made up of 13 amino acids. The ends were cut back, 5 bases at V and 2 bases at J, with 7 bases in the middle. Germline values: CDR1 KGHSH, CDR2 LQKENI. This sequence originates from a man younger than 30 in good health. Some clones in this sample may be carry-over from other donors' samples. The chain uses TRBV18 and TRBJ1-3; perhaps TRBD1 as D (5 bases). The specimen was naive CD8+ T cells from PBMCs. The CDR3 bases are TGTGCCAGCTCAGAGGGGACTGGAAACACCATATATTTT. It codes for CASSEGTGNTIYF. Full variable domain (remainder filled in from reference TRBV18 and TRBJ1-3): NAGVMQNPRHLVRRRGQEARLRCSPMKGHSHVYWYRQLPEEGLKFMVYLQKENIIDESGMPKERFSAEFPKEGPSILRIQQVVRGDSAAYFCASSEGTGNTIYFGEGSWLTVV.